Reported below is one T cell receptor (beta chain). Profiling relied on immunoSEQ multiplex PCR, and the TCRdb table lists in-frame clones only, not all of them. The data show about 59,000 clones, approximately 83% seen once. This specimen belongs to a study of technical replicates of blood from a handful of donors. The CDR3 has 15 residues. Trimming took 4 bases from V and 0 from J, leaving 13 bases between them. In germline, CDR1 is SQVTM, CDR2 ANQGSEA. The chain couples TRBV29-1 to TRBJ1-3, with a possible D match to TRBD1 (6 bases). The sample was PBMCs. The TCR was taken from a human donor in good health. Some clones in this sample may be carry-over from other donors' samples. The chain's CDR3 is CSVGGGGFSGNTIYF. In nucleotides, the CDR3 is TGCAGCGTTGGGGGGGGCGGTTTCTCTGGAAACACCATATATTTT.